This TCR beta chain was observed in a study of T cells in Graves' hyperthyroidism and ophthalmopathy. From germline, CDR1 is SEHNR and CDR2 FQNEAQ (reference sequence). The V end lost 1 base, the J end lost 3 bases, and 10 bases lay between the germline ends. The CDR3 is 14 amino acids. This clonotype came up many times. It was 8 to 10 ml of fresh peripheral blood that supplied the PBMCs. RNA transcripts provided the source from which TCR beta CDR3 regions were amplified. HTBI primers were employed in a first-round RT-PCR of the TCR CDR3. TCRdb reanalysed the multiplex PCR reads using MiXCR and keeps one entry per CDR3 protein. The sample holds over 200,000 distinct CDR3 sequences, 15% to 20% seen once.

The gene calls are TRBV7-9 and TRBJ2-7; possibly TRBD1 for D (5 bases). Sequencing was performed on blood. The source of this sequence is a man aged 50 to 60 with Graves' hyperthyroidism. CDR3 DNA sequence: TGTGCCAGCAGCTTAGGCGGACACTACTACGAGCAGTACTTC. Amino acid sequence: CASSLGGHYYEQYF. Full variable domain (missing parts from reference TRBV7-9 and TRBJ2-7): DTGVSQNPRHKITKRGQNVTFRCDPISEHNRLYWYRQTLGQGPEFLTYFQNEAQLEKSRLLSDRFSAERPKGSFSTLEIQRTEQGDSAMYLCASSLGGHYYEQYFGPGTRLTVT.